Sequencing of this TCR beta chain was carried out in a study of blood T cell repertoires in COVID-19. Study context: The United States, Italy and Spain were the sources of the acute and convalescent COVID-19 samples. T cells, B-cell-depleted T cells, or PBMCs supplied cDNA or gDNA.

Per germline, CDR1 LGHNA and CDR2 YSLEER. The length of the CDR3 is 15 residues. Trimming cost V 3 bases and J 2 bases, with 13 bases left between them. Some clones are missing from TCRdb's copy, which holds only in-frame ones; the method was immunoSEQ multiplex PCR. The sample carries around 300,000 clones, 88% recorded once. The clonotype originates from a woman aged 45-65 years with active or convalescent COVID-19. Sequences were obtained from peripheral blood. The chain uses TRBV4-3 and TRBJ2-5; weak D call: TRBD1 (6 bases). Here the CDR3 DNA reads TGCGCCAGCAGCCAGAGGAACAGGGAACAAGAGACCCAGTACTTC. Protein sequence: CASSQRNREQETQYF.